This T cell receptor (beta chain) originates from a study of T-cell memory formation after mild COVID-19. Study-wide background: There were largely donor-specific TCR clusters. General study findings and limits: Second-wave clones with a day 37 peak had unconfirmed SARS-CoV-2 specificity. A second wave expanding day 15 to 37 was CD4+-biased; contracting clones were balanced.

TCRdb re-analysed the 5' RACE reads in MiXCR, keeping a single row per CDR3 protein. The sample shows 280,000 or so distinct CDR3 sequences, under 8.5% of them seen only once. About this clonotype: Its antigen is not known.

Germline CDR1 is LNHNV and CDR2 is YYDKDF (reference sequence). Between the trimmed V and J ends, which lost 6 bases and 9 bases, there was a span of 21 bases. The CDR3 totals 15 residues. J is TRBJ1-5 and V is TRBV15, with D maybe TRBD1 (6 bases). This clonotype was obtained from a man aged 18 to 29 who had mild COVID-19 (a few samples of this study predate the infection). Cell type and time point are not known. What was sequenced was PBMCs or a T cell subset sorted from them (not recorded which). CDR3 sequence reads: CATSMANTGFRPQHF. The CDR3 DNA reads TGTGCCACCAGTATGGCGAACACAGGGTTTCGGCCCCAGCATTTT.